This T cell receptor beta chain was observed in a study of T cells in Graves' hyperthyroidism and ophthalmopathy. Study-level findings and limits: The blood repertoire included most of the expanded thyroid clonotypes above 0.001.

Researchers amplified the TCR beta CDR3 regions from RNA transcripts. When the TCR CDR3 underwent first-round RT-PCR, the HTBI primer set was used. TCRdb re-analysed the multiplex PCR reads in MiXCR, keeping a single row per CDR3 protein. The table lists about 380,000 distinct CDR3 sequences, roughly 13% of them singletons, with around 21% in the top ten. This CDR3 has 16 residues. Germline loops: CDR1 LNHNV, CDR2 YYDKDF (reference sequence). V was trimmed by 0 bases and J by 0 bases, leaving 6 bases between them. This clonotype appeared a few times. Its antigen remains unknown. Sequencing input: blood. This chain links TRBV15 with TRBJ2-6; D gene ambiguous. This receptor was identified in a man aged 25-45 years with Graves' hyperthyroidism that later progressed to Graves' ophthalmopathy. CDR3 nucleotide sequence: TGTGCCACCAGCAGAGATTCTAGCTCTGGGGCCAACGTCCTGACTTTC. This gives the protein CATSRDSSSGANVLTF.